The clone carrying this TCR beta chain has more than one count but fewer than ten. CDR1 and CDR2 (germline): MNHEY, SVGAGI. V was pared by 6 bases and J by 0 bases, with 8 bases between. The CDR3 loop spans 13 amino acids. With a J-beta primer mix and a sample-barcoded 5' primer, a second PCR ran about 6 to 11 cycles. Samples each returned at least 2.5 million CDR3-containing paired-end reads. One entry per CDR3 protein, called by TCRdb with MiXCR from the 5' RACE reads. The sample yields 1.8 million or so distinct CDR3 sequences, about two fifths seen once. This sample stems from a study of blood T cells in healthy people across ages.

This TCR derives from a human donor in good health. The J gene is TRBJ1-2, the V gene TRBV6-5; D perhaps matches TRBD1 (5 bases). The sequenced material came from blood. The CDR3 region has the DNA TGTGCCAGCAGAAGGGACCCTAACTATGGCTACACCTTC. This gives the protein CASRRDPNYGYTF.